The 3 T cell receptor beta chains below were found in one sample sequenced in a study of T cells in Graves' hyperthyroidism and ophthalmopathy (dated by TCRdb to the late 2010s). Preparation of the library involved multiplex PCR. Sequenced on an Illumina HiSeq 2000. TCR beta CDR3 regions were amplified from RNA transcripts. For the first round of RT-PCR on the TCR CDR3, the HTBI primer set was used together with the Qiagen OneStep RT-PCR kit. The public sequencing data were trimmed at Q25 with fastp and processed into clonotypes with MiXCR by TCRdb, which kept only in-frame beta chains. A single entry per CDR3 protein holds the most common genes and DNA from its merged rows. The sample has 450,000 to 500,000 distinct CDR3 sequences on record, approximately 23% of them singletons. About 53% of the sample goes to the ten largest clones. The sample consisted of blood. These receptors were obtained from a woman between 65 and 79 years old with Graves' ophthalmopathy.

This clonotype appeared a few times. The chain recombines TRBV5-5 with TRBJ2-1, with 7 bases lining up with TRBD2. The CDR3 runs to 16 residues. Germline V gene sequence: CDR1 SGHKS, CDR2 YYEKEE (reference sequence). J lost 2 bases, V lost 0 bases, and 5 bases had no gene match. CDR3 sequence (DNA): TGTGCCAGCAGCTTGGAAGGAAGCGGGGCCTACAATGAGCAGTTCTTC. Its protein product is CASSLEGSGAYNEQFF.

This clonotype turned up a few times. This sequence joins TRBV20-1 and TRBJ2-1; 8 nucleotides line up with TRBD1. Germline trimming cut 6 bases from V and 7 bases from J; bases unmatched to any gene: 8. The CDR3 consists of 13 residues. The germline gives CDR1 DFQATT, CDR2 SNEGSKA (reference sequence). The CDR3: CSARGQGSNEQFF. The DNA of the CDR3 is TGCAGTGCCAGGGGGCAGGGCTCGAATGAGCAGTTCTTC.

DNA for the CDR3: TGTGCCAGCAGCCTAGGGTCGGCGACCGGGACTAGCGGGCTCGTGGGGCTGTTTTTT. This codes for CASSLGSATGTSGLVGLFF. The V call is TRBV11-2, the J call TRBJ2-2; TRBD2 matches at 12 bases. CDR3 length equals 19 residues. CDR1 and CDR2 from the germline V gene are SGHAT and FQNNGV. J lost 13 bases, V lost 5 bases, and 23 bases had no gene match.